A single sample is the source of the 20 T cell receptor beta chains below, sequenced in a study of blood T cell repertoires in COVID-19 (dated by TCRdb to the early 2020s). Libraries came from the immunoSEQ multiplex PCR assay. TCRdb provides this immuneACCESS table in a form limited to in-frame rearrangements. Some clones are lacking; in checked studies, under half of them reflect an unresolved V gene, and why the rest are absent is not known. This sample has fewer than 250,000 clones in its table, and approximately 84% of those were observed once. Together, the top ten hold approximately 3% of the sample. Specimen: PBMCs or T cells enriched from blood (not recorded which). The receptors come from a woman aged 30 to 39 who had recovered from COVID-19.

The CDR3 loop reads CASKQFSGNTIYF. The CDR3 bases are TGTGCCAGTAAACAGTTCTCTGGAAACACCATATATTTT. The rearrangement uses TRBV19 and TRBJ1-3, with D unclear. The CDR3 is 13 residues long. Trimming took 7 bases from V and 0 from J, leaving 7 bases between them. In germline, CDR1 is LNHDA, CDR2 SQIVND (reference sequence).

The chain uses TRBV5-1 and TRBJ1-6; possibly TRBD1 for D (6 bases). This CDR3 has 13 residues. Germline V gene lookup returns CDR1 SGHRS and CDR2 YFSETQ. V lost 5 bases and J lost 4, with 7 bases in between. The CDR3 sequence is CASRDSYNSPLHF. In nucleotides, the CDR3 is TGCGCCAGCAGGGACAGTTATAATTCACCCCTCCACTTT.

In its sample, this clone was seen a few times. The chain has TRBV5-6 and TRBJ2-7, with D maybe TRBD1 (6 bases). The V and J ends lost 4 bases and 2 bases respectively, with 13 bases between them. The V gene's germline CDR1 is SGHDT and CDR2 YYEEEE. This CDR3 region has 14 residues. This CDR3 is CASSPVGAPYEQYF. The CDR3 nucleotides are TGTGCCAGCAGCCCGGTGGGGGCGCCCTACGAGCAGTACTTC.

The chain uses TRBV21-1 and TRBJ2-7; the table's D call TRBD1 went unverified against the DNA. TRBV21-1 is a pseudogene segment. The CDR3 runs 12 residues. CDR3 nucleotides: TGTGCCAGCCGCAATGGCACCTACGAGCAGTACGTC. It encodes CASRNGTYEQYV.

The gene calls are TRBV19 and TRBJ1-4; the D is unclear. V lost 7 bases and J 3 bases, leaving 15 bases between the germline ends. CDR3 length: 15 amino acids. Germline CDR1 reads LNHDA; CDR2 reads SQIVND (reference sequence). In nucleotides, the CDR3 is TGTGCCAGTACCCCCGGGGTCAGATCTAATGAAAAACTGTTTTTT. It specifies CASTPGVRSNEKLFF. The full variable domain, completed using reference TRBV19 and TRBJ1-4, is DGGITQSPKYLFRKEGQNVTLSCEQNLNHDAMYWYRQDPGQGLRLIYYSQIVNDFQKGDIAEGYSVSREKKESFPLTVTSAQKNPTAFYLCASTPGVRSNEKLFFGSGTQLSVL.

This clone was recorded at least ten times. The chain joins TRBV7-8 to TRBJ1-2, with D tentatively TRBD1 (6 bases). This CDR3 has 15 amino acids. Trimming cost V 3 bases and J 5 bases, with 16 bases left between them. Per the germline V gene, CDR1 is SGHVS and CDR2 is FQNEAQ. CDR3 DNA sequence: TGTGCCAGCAGCTTGCTCAACCAGGGGTGGTATGGCTACACCTTC. As protein: CASSLLNQGWYGYTF.

The rearrangement links TRBV19 to TRBJ1-2; 12 bases line up with TRBD1. In germline, CDR1 is LNHDA, CDR2 SQIVND (reference sequence). Losses at the gene ends were 0 bases for V and 6 bases for J; bases not matched to a gene: 5. The CDR3 is 16 residues long. CDR3: CASSIDLGQGANGYTF. The DNA for the CDR3 is TGTGCCAGTAGTATAGATCTGGGACAGGGGGCGAATGGCTACACCTTC.

The V gene is TRBV7-2, the J gene TRBJ2-5; tentative D call: TRBD2 (6 bases). Germline CDR1 is SGHTA and CDR2 is FQGNSA. The CDR3 covers 15 residues. V was cut by 1 base and J by 3 bases, with 12 bases left in between. CDR3 loop: CASSLGVSSEETQYF. Written as DNA, the CDR3 is TGTGCCAGCAGCTTAGGTGTCTCTAGCGAAGAGACCCAGTACTTC.

This rearrangement joins TRBV28 to TRBJ1-1; tentatively, D is TRBD1 (5 bases). CDR3 length: 14 amino acids. V lost 4 bases to trimming and J lost 3 bases, with 12 bases between them. Per germline, CDR1 MDHEN and CDR2 SYDVKM. CDR3 in amino acids: CASSYGQGYTEAFF. The CDR3 nucleotides read TGTGCCAGCAGTTACGGCCAGGGATACACTGAAGCTTTCTTT.

The chain is built from TRBV5-1 and TRBJ1-2; a possible D gene is TRBD1 (6 bases). V shed 0 bases and J shed 4 bases, with 13 bases lying between them. CDR3 length equals 15 residues. Per germline, CDR1 SGHRS and CDR2 YFSETQ. In nucleotides, the CDR3 is TGCGCCAGCAGCTTGGAGGGCAGGGGCGGCTATGGCTACACCTTC. Its translation is CASSLEGRGGYGYTF.

The rearrangement joins TRBV5-1 to TRBJ1-6; D perhaps matches TRBD1 (5 bases). This CDR3 contains 16 residues. Germline values: CDR1 SGHRS, CDR2 YFSETQ. Trimming removed 3 bases at V and 5 bases at J, with 15 bases between. CDR3 DNA sequence: TGCGCCAGCAGCTCGATGGCGGGGGTTGATAATTCACCCCTCCACTTT. The encoded protein is CASSSMAGVDNSPLHF.

The V call is TRBV5-1, the J call TRBJ1-1, with TRBD1 matching over 7 bases. From germline, CDR1 is SGHRS and CDR2 YFSETQ. The CDR3 extends over 14 amino acids. V shed 3 bases and J 2 bases; nucleotides not matched to a gene: 4. The CDR3 DNA is TGCGCCAGCAGCTCCGGACAGGATAACACTGAAGCTTTCTTT. It is translated as CASSSGQDNTEAFF.

The chain joins TRBV5-1 to TRBJ2-1, with 11 bases that match TRBD2. Germline values: CDR1 SGHRS, CDR2 YFSETQ. The CDR3 extends over 17 amino acids. Trimming at V came to 0 bases and at J to 8 bases, leaving 10 bases not matched to a gene. The CDR3 DNA reads as TGCGCCAGCAGCTTGGGATCTAGCGGGGGGACCCGCGATGAGCAGTTCTTC. Translation gives CASSLGSSGGTRDEQFF.

In its sample, this clone was seen a few times. The gene calls are TRBV6-4 and TRBJ2-3; TRBD2 aligns across 7 bases. The V segment lost 3 bases and the J segment 2 bases; nucleotides outside the gene matches: 2. The CDR3 is made up of 14 amino acids. Per the germline V gene, CDR1 is MRHNA and CDR2 is SNTAGT. In DNA, the CDR3 is TGTGCCAGCAGTGAGGGAGGGCTCACAGATACGCAGTATTTT. It is translated as CASSEGGLTDTQYF.

The V gene is TRBV27, the J gene TRBJ2-7; the D gene is possibly TRBD2 (5 bases). There are 15 residues in the CDR3. Germline V CDR1 and CDR2: MNHEY, SMNVEV (reference sequence). V was shortened by 5 bases and J by 2 bases, with 16 bases between the two germline ends. CDR3 amino acids: CASSTGSAIPYEQYF. The DNA of the CDR3 is TGTGCCAGCAGTACCGGTAGCGCGATTCCCTACGAGCAGTACTTC.

This chain connects TRBV28 to TRBJ2-1, with 15 bases identical to TRBD2. Germline V gene lookup returns CDR1 MDHEN and CDR2 SYDVKM. Trimming cost V 5 bases and J 0 bases; bases outside gene matches: 11. The CDR3 loop spans 20 amino acids. CDR3 DNA sequence: TGTGCCAGCAGTACCCGGACTAGCGGGAGGGTTGGGAGCTCCTACAATGAGCAGTTCTTC. Encoded protein: CASSTRTSGRVGSSYNEQFF.

This clone was seen once. The gene calls are TRBV11-2 and TRBJ1-2; TRBD1 might be the D (5 bases). Per germline, CDR1 SGHAT and CDR2 FQNNGV. V dropped 3 bases and J dropped 8 bases, with 16 bases sitting between them. CDR3 size: 14 residues. CDR3 sequence (DNA): TGTGCCAGCAGCTTGGACACAGGAGTTTCGGGCTACACCTTC. As protein: CASSLDTGVSGYTF.

The CDR3 DNA is TGCGCCAGCAGCCTTCAACAGAACACTGAAGCTTTCTTT. Translating it yields CASSLQQNTEAFF. The V gene is TRBV4-1, the J gene TRBJ1-1; unclear D gene. The germline V gene has CDR1 MGHRA and CDR2 YSYEKL. The CDR3 runs to 13 residues. The germline V and J ends were trimmed by 4 bases and 1 base, with 7 bases remaining between them.

J is TRBJ2-1 and V is TRBV5-1; 11 nucleotides match TRBD2. This CDR3 has 15 residues. Germline CDR1 reads SGHRS; CDR2 reads YFSETQ. Trimming at V came to 5 bases and at J to 6 bases, leaving 7 bases not matched to a gene. CDR3 bases: TGCGCCAGCAGACGAACTAGCGGGGGCCTCAATGAGCAGTTCTTC. Its translation is CASRRTSGGLNEQFF.

The chain links TRBV14 to TRBJ2-6; D is uncertain. This CDR3 spans 14 amino acids. Trimming cost V 2 bases and J 2 bases, with 4 bases left between them. Looked up from germline, CDR1 is SGHDN and CDR2 is FVKESK. The CDR3 DNA reads as TGTGCCAGCAGCCAATATACTGGGGCCAACGTCCTGACTTTC. Its translation is CASSQYTGANVLTF.